These 7 T cell receptor beta chains originate from one sample sequenced in a study of T cell responses to AZD1222 COVID-19 vaccine. TCRdb's table, derived via immunoSEQ multiplex PCR, lists solely in-frame clones and lacks some. The repertoire holds some 100,000 clones, roughly 88% seen once, with approximately 19% in the top ten. The starting material was peripheral blood, obtained on day 0 of AZD1222 vaccination. The source is an adult in good health.

The chain has TRBV30 and TRBJ2-5, with a weak D call TRBD1 (5 bases). In germline, CDR1 is GTSNPN, CDR2 SVGIG (reference sequence). The length of the CDR3 is 14 residues. The V gene lost 2 bases and the J gene lost 1 base, with 11 bases spanning the gap. For the CDR3, the DNA is TGTGCCTGGAGTACCTGGGGCAGCCAAGAGACCCAGTACTTC. Translated: CAWSTWGSQETQYF.

V usage is TRBV24-1 and J usage is TRBJ2-2; 7 nucleotides align to TRBD1. Looked up from germline, CDR1 is KGHDR and CDR2 is SFDVKD. V shed 7 bases and J 10 bases; nucleotides not matched to a gene: 5. The CDR3 consists of 12 residues. The CDR3 sequence: CATRGDREELFF. CDR3 DNA sequence: TGTGCCACCAGGGGAGACAGGGAGGAGCTGTTTTTT.

The rearrangement links TRBV5-4 to TRBJ1-3, with a tentative D call TRBD1 (5 bases). Germline CDR1 is SGHNT and CDR2 is YYREEE (reference sequence). Trimming took 0 bases from V and 4 from J, leaving 11 bases between them. CDR3 size: 15 residues. The CDR3 nucleotides read TGTGCCAGCAGCTTGGCGGCAGGGCCAGGAAACACCATATATTTT. Translated: CASSLAAGPGNTIYF.

The chain links TRBV29-1 to TRBJ2-1; 12 positions agree with TRBD2. Trimming removed 8 bases from V and 0 bases from J; junction bases left unmatched: 14. Per germline, CDR1 SQVTM and CDR2 ANQGSEA. The CDR3 extends over 18 amino acids. The CDR3 here is CSTLRPSGRAGSYNEQFF. The CDR3 DNA follows: TGCAGCACCCTTAGGCCTAGCGGGAGGGCGGGCTCCTACAATGAGCAGTTCTTC.

The chain has TRBV19 and TRBJ1-4; 10 nucleotides line up with TRBD1. This CDR3 comprises 13 residues. Germline CDR1 and CDR2: LNHDA and SQIVND (reference sequence). With V trimmed by 8 bases and J by 8 bases, 5 bases remained unmatched. In nucleotides, the CDR3 is TGTGCCAGTGCGACAGGGGGCGGGGAAAAACTGTTTTTT. Translating gives CASATGGGEKLFF.

This clone has just a few counts. V gene TRBV3-1 (or the pseudogene TRBV3-2) combines with J gene TRBJ1-1, with unresolved D. V was clipped by 3 bases and J by 1 base, with 9 bases between them. CDR1 and CDR2 from the germline V gene are LGHDT and YNNKEL (reference sequence). The CDR3 is made up of 14 amino acids. The DNA of the CDR3 is TGTGCCAGCAGCCATTCGGACGGGAACACTGAAGCTTTCTTT. The encoded protein is CASSHSDGNTEAFF.

This chain links TRBV29-1 with TRBJ2-5; 11 nucleotides line up with TRBD1. Per the germline V gene, CDR1 is SQVTM and CDR2 is ANQGSEA. This CDR3 spans 14 amino acids. J lost 0 bases, V lost 5 bases, and 2 bases had no gene match. CDR3 in amino acids: CSVRDRGYQETQYF. DNA for the CDR3: TGCAGCGTTCGGGACAGGGGGTACCAAGAGACCCAGTACTTC.